These 20 T cell receptor beta chains share one sample of origin, sequenced in a study of T cells in Graves' hyperthyroidism and ophthalmopathy. RNA transcripts provided the source from which TCR beta CDR3 regions were amplified. First-round RT-PCR with HTBI primers amplified the TCR CDR3 region. TCRdb re-analysed the multiplex PCR reads in MiXCR, keeping a single row per CDR3 protein. The table lists roughly 630,000 distinct CDR3 sequences, 15% to 19% of them singletons. The source material was blood. The receptors were sampled from a woman in her twenties or thirties with Graves' hyperthyroidism.

This clonotype was detected only once. The genes are TRBV6-1 and TRBJ1-2, with D unresolved. The CDR3 is made up of 13 amino acids. CDR1 and CDR2 (germline): MNHNS, SASEGT. V was cut by 6 bases and J by 5 bases, with 13 bases left in between. CDR3 in DNA: TGTGCCAGCAGAGAACCGGGAATATATGGCTACACCTTC. Protein sequence: CASREPGIYGYTF.

V is TRBV9 and J is TRBJ2-2; D remains ambiguous. CDR1 is SGDLS, CDR2 YYNGEE, per germline. V was shortened by 0 bases and J by 1 base, with 7 bases between the two germline ends. The CDR3 consists of 15 residues. CDR3 protein: CASSVAIGNTGELFF. The CDR3 nucleotides read TGTGCCAGCAGCGTAGCTATCGGGAACACCGGGGAGCTGTTTTTT.

This clonotype turned up a few times. This chain uses TRBV7-7 with TRBJ2-1, with 11 bases matching TRBD1. Losses at the gene ends were 3 bases for V and 7 bases for J; bases not matched to a gene: 5. The CDR3 contains 15 residues. Germline V gives CDR1 SSHAT, CDR2 FNYEAQ (reference sequence). CDR3 in amino acids: CASSLGQGVRNEQFF. Written as DNA, the CDR3 is TGTGCCAGCAGCTTGGGACAGGGGGTGCGGAATGAGCAGTTCTTC.

This clonotype has ten or more counts. CDR3 region: CASSYGGDRSPYSNQPQHF. The CDR3, as DNA: TGTGCCAGCAGTTACGGTGGGGACAGGTCACCTTATAGCAATCAGCCCCAGCATTTT. V and J are TRBV6-6 and TRBJ1-5, with 8 bases lining up with TRBD1. After removal of 2 bases from V and 0 bases from J, the junction contained 12 bases not matched to a gene. The CDR3 covers 19 residues. From germline, CDR1 is MNHNY and CDR2 SVGAGI (reference sequence).

DNA for the CDR3: TGTGCCAGCCGAGGTTTTACGGGAGACGGGGAGACCCAGTACTTC. Protein sequence: CASRGFTGDGETQYF. V and J are TRBV27 and TRBJ2-5, with TRBD2 as a possible D gene (6 bases). The CDR3 sequence is 15 residues long. Germline lookup yields CDR1 MNHEY and CDR2 SMNVEV (reference sequence). Deletions cut 8 bases from V and 5 bases from J, with 21 bases between.

In its sample, this clonotype was seen many times. The V call is TRBV12-3 or TRBV12-4, the J call TRBJ1-1; D possibly corresponds to TRBD1 (6 bases). V shed 6 bases and J shed 4 bases, with 15 bases lying between them. This CDR3 region has 14 residues. The CDR3 sequence is CASRPRPRGTEAFF. In nucleotides, the CDR3 is TGTGCCAGCAGGCCCCGACCCAGGGGCACTGAAGCTTTCTTT.

The table lists this clonotype with a few counts. The J gene is TRBJ1-4, the V gene TRBV12-3 or TRBV12-4; D remains unclear. Trimming removed 0 bases from V and 7 bases from J, with 9 bases in between. The CDR3 contains 14 residues. The CDR3 loop is CASSLAAGFEKLFF. The CDR3 DNA sequence: TGTGCCAGCAGTTTAGCCGCCGGGTTTGAAAAACTGTTTTTT.

On this clonotype itself: This clone may be a read error of a much larger clone one base away. The chain joins TRBV30 to TRBJ2-1, with D hard to call. The ends were cut back, 3 bases at V and 0 bases at J, with 6 bases in the middle. The CDR3 has 13 residues. Germline CDR1 is GTSNPN and CDR2 is SVGIG (reference sequence). Written as DNA, the CDR3 is TGTGCCTGGAGCGCCGGCTCCTACAATGAGCAGTTCTTC. As protein: CAWSAGSYNEQFF.

V usage is TRBV5-5 and J usage is TRBJ2-5; 9 positions agree with TRBD2. The V and J ends lost 4 bases and 3 bases, in that order; junction bases with no gene match: 7. Germline values: CDR1 SGHKS, CDR2 YYEKEE (reference sequence). The CDR3 is 15 residues long. Written as DNA, the CDR3 is TGTGCCAGCAGCCAAGGCGGGAGGGCCGAAGAGACCCAGTACTTC. This encodes CASSQGGRAEETQYF.

There are many counts of this clonotype. The rearrangement uses TRBV20-1 and TRBJ2-1, with 9 nucleotides matching TRBD2. Trimming at V came to 6 bases and at J to 5 bases, leaving 2 bases not matched to a gene. The CDR3 consists of 12 residues. Germline-derived CDR1 and CDR2 are DFQATT and SNEGSKA (reference sequence). The CDR3: CSARLADNEQFF. The CDR3 nucleotides are TGCAGTGCGAGACTAGCGGACAATGAGCAGTTCTTC.

The gene calls are TRBV5-6 and TRBJ1-2; D is perhaps TRBD1 (6 bases). V gave up 3 bases and J gave up 4 bases, with 19 bases separating them. The CDR3 is made up of 16 amino acids. CDR1 SGHDT and CDR2 YYEEEE come from the germline V gene. CDR3 in amino acids: CASSYRTVQSFYGYTF. The CDR3 coding sequence is TGTGCCAGCAGCTATCGGACAGTCCAAAGCTTCTATGGCTACACCTTC.

This rearrangement joins TRBV10-3 to TRBJ1-4; the D is unclear. CDR3 size: 12 residues. The germline V gene encodes CDR1 ENHRY and CDR2 SYGVKD. V dropped 7 bases and J dropped 6 bases, with 9 bases sitting between them. The CDR3 protein is CAIKGSDEKLFF. CDR3 DNA sequence: TGTGCCATCAAAGGGTCGGATGAAAAACTGTTTTTT.

The sample holds many counts of this clonotype. The chain carries TRBV30 and TRBJ1-5; D remains unclear. This CDR3 contains 13 residues. V was shortened by 2 bases and J by 3 bases, with 8 bases between the two germline ends. In germline, CDR1 is GTSNPN, CDR2 SVGIG (reference sequence). CDR3 in amino acids: CAWSREDNQPQHF. The CDR3 coding sequence is TGTGCCTGGAGTCGGGAGGACAATCAGCCCCAGCATTTT.

This clonotype has only a few counts. The V and J genes are TRBV20-1 and TRBJ2-2; D could derive from TRBD1 or TRBD2 (5 bases each). Trimming removed 3 bases at V and 3 bases at J, with 14 bases between. Germline assignment: CDR1 DFQATT and CDR2 SNEGSKA (reference sequence). The CDR3 sequence is 15 residues long. The CDR3 sequence is CSASHPGRHTGELFF. In DNA form, the CDR3 reads TGCAGTGCTAGTCACCCGGGACGGCACACCGGGGAGCTGTTTTTT.

This chain links TRBV5-5 with TRBJ2-1; TRBD1 might be the D (6 bases). The CDR3 has 14 residues. Germline CDR1 and CDR2: SGHKS and YYEKEE (reference sequence). Deletions cut 4 bases from V and 9 bases from J, with 17 bases between. The CDR3 sequence: CASSPGWGQGEQFF. The CDR3 nucleotides are TGTGCCAGCAGCCCTGGGTGGGGGCAAGGTGAGCAGTTCTTC.

The rearrangement uses TRBV20-1 and TRBJ2-1; D not resolved. The V gene lost 3 bases and the J gene lost 10 bases, with 13 bases spanning the gap. Germline V CDR1 and CDR2: DFQATT, SNEGSKA (reference sequence). The CDR3 runs to 12 residues. The chain's CDR3 is CSASTKEYEQFF. The CDR3, as DNA: TGCAGTGCTAGCACTAAAGAGTACGAGCAGTTCTTC.

This clonotype was counted at least ten times. The DNA of the CDR3 is TGCAGTGCCCCCCAGCGGTCCACAGATACGCAGTATTTT. Translated, it gives CSAPQRSTDTQYF. The chain employs TRBV20-1 and TRBJ2-3; a weak D match, TRBD2 (5 bases). The germline V gene encodes CDR1 DFQATT and CDR2 SNEGSKA (reference sequence). The V gene lost 6 bases and the J gene lost 2 bases, with 12 bases spanning the gap. This CDR3 is 13 amino acids long.

This clonotype came up many times. The V call is TRBV6-5, the J call TRBJ1-1; D ambiguous. This CDR3 region has 15 residues. CDR1 and CDR2 (germline): MNHEY, SVGAGI. The ends were cut back, 2 bases at V and 5 bases at J, with 15 bases in the middle. CDR3 in amino acids: CASSYPPGVGTEAFF. The CDR3 DNA reads TGTGCCAGCAGTTACCCCCCTGGGGTCGGGACTGAAGCTTTCTTT.

The chain links TRBV18 to TRBJ1-1, with a tentative D call TRBD1 (6 bases). The length of the CDR3 is 15 residues. Germline CDR1 is KGHSH and CDR2 is LQKENI. V dropped 5 bases and J dropped 7 bases, with 20 bases sitting between them. The CDR3 nucleotides are TGTGCCAGCTCAAGTATGGGGGGCGCTCGCGATGAAGCTTTCTTT. Its translation is CASSSMGGARDEAFF.

This clonotype was counted at least ten times. In DNA, the CDR3 is TGTGCCAGCAGTTATGCAGGGAAGGTCTACGAGCAGTACTTC. As protein: CASSYAGKVYEQYF. This chain joins TRBV6-5 and TRBJ2-7; possible D gene TRBD1, 5 bases. The germline V and J ends were trimmed by 3 bases and 3 bases, with 12 bases remaining between them. Germline V gene lookup returns CDR1 MNHEY and CDR2 SVGAGI. The CDR3 spans 14 residues.